The sequence of this T cell receptor (beta chain) was determined in a study of CD8 T cells in ankylosing spondylitis (dated by TCRdb to the late 2010s). Regarding the research as a whole: T cell receptor beta repertoires were profiled in healthy donors and ankylosing spondylitis patients so that disease-linked TCR variants could be found. The whole study cohort included 108 healthy donors and around 24 ankylosing spondylitis patients. Peripheral blood samples were taken, and synovial fluid was additionally collected from ankylosing spondylitis patients. The paper as a whole reports these results and caveats: Some motif variants had previously been reported in the synovial fluid and blood of reactive arthritis patients, which suggests shared mechanisms of disease initiation. A CD8+ phenotype was shown by the disease-linked clones, which were found at relatively low frequencies in peripheral blood. Significant enrichment of the disease-linked clones was reported in matched synovial fluid samples from ankylosing spondylitis patients. A TCR beta motif of several highly homologous amino acid variants appeared characteristic of blood from ankylosing spondylitis patients.

V gives up 5 bases and J gives up 1 base, and the segment between their germline ends measures 22 bases. In the germline V gene, CDR1 corresponds to SGDLS and CDR2 to YYNGEE. From cysteine to phenylalanine, the CDR3 is 18 amino acids long. Solely the CDR3 DNA is kept, with 54 bases framed from the first base. TCRdb shows the sequencer as Illumina HiSeq 2500. Quantitative 5'-RACE with molecular barcodes was used to prepare TCR beta libraries. As for the authors' bioinformatics: A new computational method, built on a probabilistic model of VDJ rearrangement, was used to identify disease-linked TCR variants. TCRdb trimmed public reads at Q25 via fastp, called clones via MiXCR and kept in-frame beta chains. Records with the same CDR3 protein are collapsed into one entry carrying the most frequent genes and DNA. TCRdb assigned the V and J calls; the authors' analysis was not used. Recorded for this sample are about 800,000 distinct CDR3 sequences; about 10% of them occurred a single time. Of the sample, 0.51% falls within the top ten clones.

Regarding this clonotype: The specificity of this receptor is unknown. The record has no base qualities; no much larger clone is one base away.

Sequencing input: blood, either unsorted or a sorted T cell fraction (not recorded which). Recombination connected TRBV9 to TRBJ1-3; the D gene is perhaps TRBD1, on 5 matching bases. The receptor comes from a male donor with ankylosing spondylitis. In nucleotide form, the sequence is TGTGCCAGCAGTGACTCACCCGGGGGAGCCTCATCTGGAAACACCATATATTTT. The translation is CASSDSPGGASSGNTIYF.